The rows below give T cell receptor beta chains drawn from one sample of a study of beta chain features in type 1 diabetes. Assay used: immunoSEQ multiplex PCR; TCRdb lists only in-frame clones, some missing. This table holds about 350,000 clones, around 20% found once. The sample was naive CD4+ T cells from blood. All receptors derive from a young woman in good health. Both conserved end residues are part of each CDR3. A D gene is named only where the DNA matches it firmly.

CDR3aa,v_gene,d_gene
CAWNTGWGTEAFF,TRBV30,.
CASSRLAQETQYF,TRBV11-2,TRBD2
CASSIGAGGASEQFF,TRBV19,.
CASSERGTGGETQYF,TRBV2,TRBD1
CASSIRRGNYEQYF,TRBV19,TRBD2
CASSKWDRGDEKLFF,TRBV21-1,.
CASSPPGGVTEAFF,TRBV6-6,.
CASSLLTVNTEAFF,TRBV9,.
CAIADRGNEQFF,TRBV25-1,TRBD1
CASSQLVGRYQPQHF,TRBV4-1,.
CASSPREGHEQYF,TRBV4-1,.
CASSTGGIEQYF,TRBV19,TRBD1
CASSLNGGDNQPQHF,TRBV18,.
CASSFSSEPQHF,TRBV7-2,.
CASSQDETATAGDTQYF,TRBV4-2,.
CASSLDRTDTQYF,TRBV5-4,.
CASRALNEKLFF,TRBV2,.
CSVGGGRGADTQYF,TRBV29-1,TRBD2
CASSALQGGDTQYF,TRBV9,.
CASGETSDTGELFF,TRBV5-1,TRBD2